The present T cell receptor beta chain was sequenced within a study of blood T cells in healthy people across ages. Study findings and constraints: Any conclusive comparison of naive versus antigen-experienced cells was prevented by using unsorted PBMCs. It was not known whether donors were CMV positive (a possible confounder of expanded clonotype changes). The study found TCR beta diversity correlated strongly with naive T cell percentage.

Comments on this clonotype: Its target is not known.

Germline V CDR1 and CDR2: SGHTA, FQGNSA. This CDR3 is 13 amino acids long. Trimming stripped 5 bases from V and 3 bases from J, with 10 bases between. Sample-barcoded 5' priming and a J-beta primer mix drove a second PCR of about 7 to 11 cycles. TCRdb itself ran the 5' RACE reads through MiXCR, one entry per CDR3 protein. Here the sample spans about 670,000 distinct CDR3 sequences, 40% to 50% being singletons. Input material: blood. The TCR was taken from a man older than 75 in good health. This chain uses TRBV7-2 with TRBJ2-5; TRBD1 might be the D (5 bases). The chain's CDR3 is CASSVVQEETQYF. The CDR3 DNA reads as TGTGCCAGCAGCGTAGTACAGGAAGAGACCCAGTACTTC.